One TCR beta chain is described in this entry. Its cognate antigen is unknown. This sample was taken from a study of OX40 agonist ivuxolimab in advanced cancers. Study-wide background: The drug used for patients, ivuxolimab, was an agonistic anti-OX40 (CD134) antibody. The diagnoses of dose-escalation patients were hepatocellular carcinoma, melanoma, renal cell or head and neck cancer. Overall study findings and caveats: Clonal expansion was among the lowest in partial responders at 0.1-3.0 mg/kg, especially CD8+.

Produced via immunoSEQ multiplex PCR; TCRdb's table is partial and in-frame only. The sample records around 44,000 clones, more than 70% being singletons. Sample: CD4+ or CD8+ T cells sorted from blood, taken in a trial of the OX40 agonist ivuxolimab. This receptor was taken from an adult with an advanced solid tumor such as melanoma, head and neck, liver or kidney cancer.

CDR3 nucleotides: TGCGCCAGCAGCCAAGATATGGGCGGATCAATCTACGAGCAGTACTTC. This sequence encodes CASSQDMGGSIYEQYF. This chain joins TRBV4-3 and TRBJ2-7; D uncertain. Per germline, CDR1 LGHNA and CDR2 YSLEER. V lost 0 bases and J 3 bases, leaving 15 bases between the germline ends. This CDR3 has 16 residues.